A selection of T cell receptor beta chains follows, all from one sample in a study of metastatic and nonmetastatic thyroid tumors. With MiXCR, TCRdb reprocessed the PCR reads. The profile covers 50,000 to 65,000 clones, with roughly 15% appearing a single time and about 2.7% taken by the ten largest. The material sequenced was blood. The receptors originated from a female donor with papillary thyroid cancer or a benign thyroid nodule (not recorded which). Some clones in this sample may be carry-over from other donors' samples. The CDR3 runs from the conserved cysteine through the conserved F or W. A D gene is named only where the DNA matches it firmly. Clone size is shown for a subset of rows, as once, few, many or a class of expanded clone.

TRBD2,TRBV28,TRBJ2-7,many,CASRLRLAGSSYEQYF,TGTGCCAGCAGACTCCGACTAGCGGGTTCCTCCTACGAGCAGTACTTC
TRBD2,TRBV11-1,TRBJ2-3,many,CASRQGLAGGRRTDTQYF,TGTGCCAGCAGACAGGGACTAGCGGGAGGGCGGCGCACAGATACGCAGTATTTT
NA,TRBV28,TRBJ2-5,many,CASSSISKGAPETQYF,TGTGCCAGCAGTTCCATTAGCAAAGGGGCCCCAGAGACCCAGTACTTC
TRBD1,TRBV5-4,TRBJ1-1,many,CASSPRTGTANTEAFF,TGTGCCAGCAGCCCCCGAACCGGGACAGCGAACACTGAAGCTTTCTTT
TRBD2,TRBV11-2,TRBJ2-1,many,CASSLDLAGLYNEQFF,TGTGCCAGCAGCTTAGATTTAGCGGGCTTGTACAATGAGCAGTTCTTC
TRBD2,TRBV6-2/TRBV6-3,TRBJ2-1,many,CASSPWTSGRAHEQFF,TGTGCCAGCAGTCCCTGGACTAGCGGGAGGGCTCATGAGCAGTTCTTC
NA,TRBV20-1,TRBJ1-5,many,CSAREDTSNQPQHF,TGCAGTGCTAGGGAAGACACAAGCAATCAGCCCCAGCATTTT
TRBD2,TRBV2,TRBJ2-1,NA,CASSDYVNSGSVNEKFF,TGTGCCAGCAGTGACTACGTTAATAGCGGGAGTGTAAATGAGAAGTTCTTC
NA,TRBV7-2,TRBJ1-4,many,CASSLDGRFATNEKLFF,TGTGCCAGCAGCCTTGATGGGAGATTTGCAACTAATGAAAAACTGTTTTTT
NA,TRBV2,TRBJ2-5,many,CASSETRQAQETQYF,TGTGCCAGCAGTGAAACGCGACAGGCGCAAGAGACCCAGTACTTC
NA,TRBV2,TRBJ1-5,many,CASSVMVGNLNQPQHF,TGTGCCAGCAGTGTAATGGTGGGCAATCTAAATCAGCCCCAGCATTTT
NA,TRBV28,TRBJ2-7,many,CASREWEGGRTYEQYF,TGTGCCAGCAGGGAGTGGGAAGGAGGGCGAACCTACGAGCAGTACTTC
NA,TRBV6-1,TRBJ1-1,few,CASRAGQCEGSFF,TGTGCCAGCAGGGCTGGACAGTGCGAAGGATCTTTCTTT
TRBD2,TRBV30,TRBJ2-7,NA,CAWRLAYHEQYF,TGTGCCTGGCGACTAGCGTACCACGAGCAGTACTTC
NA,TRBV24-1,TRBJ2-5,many,CATSGGGGRAQETQYF,TGTGCCACCAGTGGTGGGGGTGGGAGAGCCCAAGAGACCCAGTACTTC
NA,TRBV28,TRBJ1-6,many,CASRPPDNSPLHF,TGTGCCAGCAGGCCCCCCGATAATTCACCCCTCCACTTT
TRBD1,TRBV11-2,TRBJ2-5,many,CASSLVGGGETQYF,TGTGCCAGCAGCTTAGTAGGGGGCGGAGAGACCCAGTACTTC
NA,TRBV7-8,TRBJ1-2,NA,CASRLTVYGCTF,TGTGCCAGCAGGTTGACAGTCTATGGATGCACCTTC
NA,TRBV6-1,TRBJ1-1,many,CASSRTRNTEAFF,TGTGCCAGCAGTAGGACGAGGAACACTGAAGCTTTCTTT
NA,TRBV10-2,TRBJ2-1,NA,CASRAIYRGGIEQFF,TGCGCCAGCAGAGCTATATACCGAGGAGGAATTGAGCAGTTCTTC
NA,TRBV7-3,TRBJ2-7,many,CASSLSGGSTYEQYF,TGTGCCAGCAGCTTATCCGGTGGCTCGACCTACGAGCAGTACTTC
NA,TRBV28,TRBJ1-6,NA,CASTPGAGENSPLDF,TGTGCCAGCACCCCTGGGGCGGGAGAGAATTCACCCCTCGACTTT
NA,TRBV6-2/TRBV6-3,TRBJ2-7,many,CASSYVGSSSYEQYF,TGTGCCAGCAGTTACGTCGGGAGTAGCTCCTACGAGCAGTACTTC
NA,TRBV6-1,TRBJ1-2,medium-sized,CASREVRYTF,TGTGCCAGCAGGGAAGTTCGCTACACCTTC
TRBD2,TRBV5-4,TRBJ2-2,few,CASSSLAGGNTGELFF,TGTGCCAGCAGCAGTCTAGCGGGAGGGAACACCGGGGAGCTGTTTTTT
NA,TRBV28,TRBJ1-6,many,CASSPLSSPLHF,TGTGCCAGCAGTCCCCTGAGTTCACCCCTCCACTTT
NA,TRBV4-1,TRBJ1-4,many,CASSQVYGQNLEKLFF,TGCGCCAGCAGCCAAGTTTACGGACAGAATCTTGAAAAACTGTTTTTT
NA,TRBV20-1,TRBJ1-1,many,CSARVVGRRTSVTEAFF,TGCAGTGCTAGAGTAGTTGGTCGAAGGACGTCGGTCACTGAAGCTTTCTTT
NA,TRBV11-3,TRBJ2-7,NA,CASSSLFSIGQNEQYF,TGTGCCAGCAGCTCCTTGTTTTCGATTGGTCAAAACGAGCAGTACTTC
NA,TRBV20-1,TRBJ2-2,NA,CSAFGGWSTGELFF,TGCAGTGCTTTTGGTGGCTGGAGCACCGGGGAGCTGTTTTTT
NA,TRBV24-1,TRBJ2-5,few,CATSDPRAGVGETQYF,TGTGCCACCAGTGACCCCCGGGCAGGGGTGGGTGAGACCCAGTACTTC
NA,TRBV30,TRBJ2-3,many,CAWSRRDTQYF,TGTGCCTGGAGTAGAAGGGATACGCAGTATTTT
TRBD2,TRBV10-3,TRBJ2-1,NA,CAINSRGAGGSNEQFF,TGTGCCATCAACTCCAGAGGAGCGGGAGGGTCCAATGAGCAGTTCTTC